This entry lists 25 T cell receptor beta chains sequenced from one sample in a study of T cells in Graves' hyperthyroidism and ophthalmopathy. RNA transcripts provided the source from which TCR beta CDR3 regions were amplified. HTBI primers were used for first-round RT-PCR of the TCR CDR3. TCRdb fed the multiplex PCR reads into MiXCR, producing one record per CDR3 protein. Among roughly 500,000 distinct CDR3 sequences listed, more than 45% were seen once. Material: peripheral blood or thyroid tissue (not recorded which). These receptors came from an adult woman with Graves' disease, either hyperthyroidism or ophthalmopathy (not recorded which).

This clonotype has ten or more counts. This sequence joins TRBV29-1 and TRBJ1-2, with D maybe TRBD1 (6 bases). The CDR3 sequence is 11 residues long. Trimming stripped 4 bases from V and 6 bases from J, with 9 bases between. Germline V gene sequence: CDR1 SQVTM, CDR2 ANQGSEA. The CDR3 nucleotides are TGCAGCGTTGTGACAGGAGATGGCTACACCTTC. Protein product: CSVVTGDGYTF.

In this sample, this clonotype turned up many times. V is TRBV20-1 and J is TRBJ2-7; D might be TRBD1 or TRBD2, each matching 6 bases. Trimming took 5 bases from V and 1 from J, leaving 12 bases between them. CDR3 length: 13 amino acids. Germline V gene data show CDR1 as DFQATT and CDR2 as SNEGSKA (reference sequence). The CDR3 region is CSAVGGLSYEQYF. In nucleotides, the CDR3 is TGCAGTGCTGTAGGGGGGTTATCCTACGAGCAGTACTTC.

For the CDR3, the DNA is TGTGCCAGCAGCTTAGTTGCAGGGGATAGGAACACCGGGGAGCTGTTTTTT. It encodes CASSLVAGDRNTGELFF. This chain joins TRBV7-9 and TRBJ2-2, with TRBD1 as a possible D gene (6 bases). The CDR3 is made up of 17 amino acids. Per the germline V gene, CDR1 is SEHNR and CDR2 is FQNEAQ (reference sequence). Trimming removed 1 base at V and 1 base at J, with 13 bases between.

Regarding this clonotype: A much larger clone differs by one base, so this may be a read error. This rearrangement joins TRBV6-1 to TRBJ1-6; 8 bases map to TRBD1. Germline lookup yields CDR1 MNHNS and CDR2 SASEGT. V was pared by 11 bases and J by 7 bases, with 7 bases of the junction left unmatched. The CDR3 runs to 13 residues. CDR3 loop: CARGQGWNSPLHF. The CDR3 DNA reads as TGTGCCCGTGGACAGGGCTGGAATTCACCCCTCCACTTT.

At least ten counts were recorded for this clonotype. V usage is TRBV6-1 and J usage is TRBJ1-5; no clear D. The CDR3 runs to 15 residues. V lost 0 bases to trimming and J lost 3 bases, with 9 bases between them. Germline V gene data show CDR1 as MNHNS and CDR2 as SASEGT. The CDR3 reads CASSEANRNNQPQHF. CDR3 DNA: TGTGCCAGCAGTGAAGCTAATCGGAACAATCAGCCCCAGCATTTT.

This clonotype occurred a few times. The chain uses TRBV7-8 and TRBJ1-2; perhaps TRBD1 as D (6 bases). Germline assignment: CDR1 SGHVS and CDR2 FQNEAQ. The CDR3 runs 15 residues. Trimming removed 2 bases from V and 4 bases from J, with 14 bases in between. The CDR3 reads CASSLKGEYGYGYTF. The CDR3, as DNA: TGTGCCAGCAGCTTAAAGGGGGAATACGGCTATGGCTACACCTTC.

The V gene is TRBV27, the J gene TRBJ2-7, with unresolved D. V shed 4 bases and J shed 4 bases, with 11 bases lying between them. The germline V gene has CDR1 MNHEY and CDR2 SMNVEV (reference sequence). This CDR3 comprises 13 residues. The CDR3 nucleotides are TGTGCCAGCAGTTACTCGGAAGAATACGAGCAGTACTTC. The encoded protein is CASSYSEEYEQYF.

The V call is TRBV11-2, the J call TRBJ1-2; the D is unclear. Between the trimmed V and J ends, which lost 5 bases and 1 base, there was a span of 14 bases. Germline V gives CDR1 SGHAT, CDR2 FQNNGV. The CDR3 has 15 residues. The CDR3 spells CASSPSGWDNYGYTF. CDR3 DNA: TGTGCCAGCAGCCCAAGCGGATGGGATAACTATGGCTACACCTTC.

The chain recombines TRBV7-9 with TRBJ1-2; 7 positions agree with TRBD1. CDR3 length: 12 residues. CDR1 is SEHNR, CDR2 FQNEAQ, per germline (reference sequence). The ends lost 9 bases at V and 7 bases at J; junction bases unmatched: 8. The CDR3 here is CASYTGVGGYTF. Here the CDR3 DNA reads TGTGCCAGTTATACAGGGGTTGGTGGCTACACCTTC.

V gene TRBV5-1 combines with J gene TRBJ2-7; D might be TRBD1 (6 bases). Trimming removed 0 bases from V and 11 bases from J, with 18 bases in between. Per germline, CDR1 SGHRS and CDR2 YFSETQ. The CDR3 runs to 14 residues. For the CDR3, the DNA is TGCGCCAGCAGCTTGGTTGAGGGGACACGCCGCAAGTACTTC. Encoded protein: CASSLVEGTRRKYF.

The rearrangement joins TRBV5-1 to TRBJ2-3; D is unclear. This CDR3 region has 15 residues. The V and J ends lost 4 bases and 2 bases respectively, with 14 bases between them. Germline V gene lookup returns CDR1 SGHRS and CDR2 YFSETQ. The CDR3 coding sequence is TGCGCCAGCAGCCCAACAGTGGTGGCCACAGATACGCAGTATTTT. Its protein is CASSPTVVATDTQYF.

Many counts were recorded for this clonotype. V gene TRBV6-5 combines with J gene TRBJ1-6, with a weak D call TRBD1 (6 bases). Trimming took off 4 bases at V and 7 bases at J, with 14 bases between the two ends. Germline values: CDR1 MNHEY, CDR2 SVGAGI. The CDR3 extends over 15 amino acids. The CDR3 DNA follows: TGTGCCAGCAGTTTACAGGGAAGGTCCAATTCACCCCTCCACTTT. It is translated as CASSLQGRSNSPLHF.

This clonotype was picked up a small number of times. This chain connects TRBV29-1 to TRBJ1-1; D is undetermined. The V gene's germline CDR1 is SQVTM and CDR2 ANQGSEA. The V gene lost 4 bases and the J gene lost 5 bases, with 11 bases spanning the gap. The CDR3 covers 12 residues. In nucleotides, the CDR3 is TGCAGCGTTGCCGCCGGGTGGACTGAAGCTTTCTTT. The encoded protein is CSVAAGWTEAFF. Full variable domain (missing parts from reference TRBV29-1 and TRBJ1-1): SAVISQKPSRDICQRGTSLTIQCQVDSQVTMMFWYRQQPGQSLTLIATANQGSEATYESGFVIDKFPISRPNLTFSTLTVSNMSPEDSSIYLCSVAAGWTEAFFGQGTRLTVV.

This clonotype appeared a single time. This rearrangement joins TRBV28 to TRBJ1-6; D is unresolved. V dropped 10 bases and J dropped 7 bases, with 20 bases sitting between them. There are 15 residues in the CDR3. Germline CDR1 MDHEN, CDR2 SYDVKM. In nucleotides, the CDR3 is TGTGCCACCCATCTGGATAAAAGTGGGAATTCACCCCTCCACTTT. Translation: CATHLDKSGNSPLHF.

This clonotype has ten or more counts. The chain carries TRBV4-1 and TRBJ1-4; 7 positions match TRBD1. The CDR3 contains 17 residues. CDR1 MGHRA and CDR2 YSYEKL come from the germline V gene. J lost 3 bases, V lost 2 bases, and 9 bases had no gene match. In DNA form, the CDR3 reads TGCGCCAGCAGCCAATATTACCGACAGGGACCTAATGAAAAACTGTTTTTT. Translating gives CASSQYYRQGPNEKLFF.

In this sample, this clonotype turned up many times. The chain has TRBV15 and TRBJ2-3, with D uncertain. Trimming removed 0 bases at V and 4 bases at J, with 17 bases between. This CDR3 region has 17 residues. The germline V gene has CDR1 LNHNV and CDR2 YYDKDF (reference sequence). The CDR3 loop is CATSRDRGNTYPDTQYF. The CDR3 DNA is TGTGCCACCAGCAGAGATCGTGGGAACACCTACCCAGATACGCAGTATTTT.

The chain uses TRBV29-1 and TRBJ1-2; 7 nucleotides line up with TRBD1. CDR3 length equals 12 residues. The V segment lost 5 bases and the J segment 4 bases; nucleotides outside the gene matches: 4. In germline, CDR1 is SQVTM, CDR2 ANQGSEA. The CDR3 reads CSVSTGSYGYTF. DNA for the CDR3: TGCAGCGTTTCGACAGGGAGCTATGGCTACACCTTC.

About this clonotype itself: The CDR3 carries no conserved terminal phenylalanine or tryptophan, so it likely arises from a read error. The DNA is left out, because the CDR3 cannot be placed on it with certainty; the CDR3 is given as TCRdb lists it. V is TRBV7-8 and J is TRBJ1-1; the table names TRBD1, a call not compared with the DNA. Counting both end residues, the CDR3 totals 11 amino acids. Looked up from germline, CDR1 is SGHVS and CDR2 is FQNEAQ. The CDR3 here is CASSLGRQDFS.

This sequence joins TRBV13 and TRBJ1-2; D unresolved. CDR1 and CDR2 from the germline V gene are PRHDT and FYEKMQ (reference sequence). V was cut by 4 bases and J by 6 bases, with 21 bases left in between. This CDR3 spans 16 amino acids. CDR3 nucleotides: TGTGCCAGCAGCTCCGGACTCTTCCACATCCCAGATGGCTACACCTTC. Encoded protein: CASSSGLFHIPDGYTF.

The J gene is TRBJ1-3, the V gene TRBV5-1; possible D gene TRBD1, 5 bases. V was trimmed by 8 bases and J by 1 base, leaving 19 bases between them. Germline CDR1 SGHRS, CDR2 YFSETQ. The CDR3 consists of 16 residues. CDR3 DNA sequence: TGCGCCAGACCGGGACTAGCGGCCTTTTCTGGAAACACCATATATTTT. Translation: CARPGLAAFSGNTIYF.

The rearrangement uses TRBV6-1 and TRBJ1-1; 8 nucleotides agree with TRBD1. V lost 8 bases, J lost 1 base, and 15 bases stayed unmatched. The CDR3 covers 17 residues. The germline V gene has CDR1 MNHNS and CDR2 SASEGT. CDR3 protein: CASVGTGGRLQNTEAFF. DNA for the CDR3: TGTGCCAGCGTTGGCACAGGGGGACGCCTACAGAACACTGAAGCTTTCTTT.

This chain uses TRBV7-8 with TRBJ1-6; 8 bases map to TRBD1. From germline, CDR1 is SGHVS and CDR2 FQNEAQ. This CDR3 spans 15 amino acids. V was clipped by 1 base and J by 6 bases; unmatched bases: 2. The CDR3 region is CASSLGRGRNSPLHF. DNA of the CDR3: TGTGCCAGCAGCTTAGGCAGGGGGCGTAATTCACCCCTCCACTTT.

In this sample, this clonotype turned up many times. The CDR3 DNA sequence: TGTGCCAGCAGCTTGTGGCAGGGGGCTACCACTGAAGCTTTCTTT. The encoded protein is CASSLWQGATTEAFF. This chain joins TRBV5-6 and TRBJ1-1; 8 bases line up with TRBD1. Germline V CDR1 and CDR2: SGHDT, YYEEEE. Trimming took 1 base from V and 4 from J; bases not matched to a gene: 6. The CDR3 runs 15 residues.

This clonotype was observed at least ten times. The chain links TRBV28 to TRBJ1-2; D call uncertain. V was shortened by 6 bases and J by 8 bases, with 13 bases between the two germline ends. The germline gives CDR1 MDHEN, CDR2 SYDVKM. There are 12 residues in the CDR3. CDR3 loop: CASSLWGWGYTF. In nucleotides, the CDR3 is TGTGCCAGCAGCCTCTGGGGATGGGGCTACACCTTC.

The CDR3 DNA reads as TGTGCCACCAGCAGAGTACGTTTTCGGAATCAGCCCCAGCATTTT. This gives the protein CATSRVRFRNQPQHF. The V call is TRBV15, the J call TRBJ1-5; D remains unclear. V was clipped by 1 base and J by 4 bases, with 11 bases between them. The germline V gene encodes CDR1 LNHNV and CDR2 YYDKDF (reference sequence). The CDR3 is 15 residues long.